This TCR beta chain was identified during a study of T cell repertoires in cytomegalovirus infection (dated by TCRdb to about 2019). Notes on the research overall: Because public TCR beta signatures pointed to carriage of CMV infection together with the matching HLA type, the HLA type of each donor mattered for the analysis.

Broader findings and caveats from the paper: In both this cohort and an independent roughly 350-donor cohort, the cumulative frequency of public TCR beta family members distinguished carriers of CMV infection plus the relevant HLA type. The ex vivo response was dominated by HLA-C-restricted CMV-specific TCR beta clonotypes, and the single most frequent clonotype in two of eight donors was supplied by these HLA-C-restricted clonotypes.

This clonotype was recorded many times. The antigen it recognizes is unknown. Base qualities were left out, and no much larger clone turns up one base away. V sheds 4 bases and J sheds 2 bases, leaving 12 bases between their ends. CDR1 and CDR2, looked up from the germline V gene, are MGHDK and SYGVNS. From the cysteine up to the phenylalanine, the CDR3 has a length of 14 residues. Only the CDR3 portion is preserved as DNA: 42 bases, with reading frame beginning at the first base. TCRdb names Illumina HiSeq 1500 as the instrument used. TCRdb's own reprocessing of the public reads used fastp at Q25 and MiXCR and kept productive beta chains. CDR3 protein sequences are deduplicated, and each keeps its most common genes and DNA. Here the sample has approximately 550,000 distinct CDR3 sequences; 16% occur a single time. Of the sample, around 25% is held by the ten largest clones.

The chain employs TRBV25-1 and TRBJ2-7, with a tentative D gene TRBD1 over 6 matching bases. The specimen was CD8+ T cells from PBMCs. This TCR came from a human donor in good health (CMV status not recorded). Some clones in this sample may be carry-over from other donors' samples. The DNA reads TGTGCCAGCAGTGGAGGACAGCGAGCCTACGAGCAGTACTTC. Translated, this gives CASSGGQRAYEQYF.